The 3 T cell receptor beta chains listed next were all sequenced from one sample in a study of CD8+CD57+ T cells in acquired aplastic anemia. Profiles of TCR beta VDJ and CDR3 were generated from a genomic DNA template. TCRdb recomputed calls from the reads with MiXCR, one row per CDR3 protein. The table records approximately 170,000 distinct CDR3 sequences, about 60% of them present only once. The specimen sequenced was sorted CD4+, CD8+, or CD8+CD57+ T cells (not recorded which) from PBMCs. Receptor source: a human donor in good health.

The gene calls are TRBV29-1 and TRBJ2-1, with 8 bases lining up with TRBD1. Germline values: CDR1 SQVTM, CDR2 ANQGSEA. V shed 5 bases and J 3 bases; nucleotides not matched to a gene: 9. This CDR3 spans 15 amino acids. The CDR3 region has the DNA TGCAGCGTTCGCACCGGGACAGGAGACTACAATGAGCAGTTCTTC. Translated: CSVRTGTGDYNEQFF.

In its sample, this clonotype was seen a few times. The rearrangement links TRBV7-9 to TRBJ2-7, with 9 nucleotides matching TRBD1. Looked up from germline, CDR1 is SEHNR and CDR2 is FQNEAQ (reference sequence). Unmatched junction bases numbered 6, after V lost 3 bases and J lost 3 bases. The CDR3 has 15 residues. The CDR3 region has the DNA TGTGCCAGCAGCTTGGGGCAGGGACAGGGCTACGAGCAGTACTTC. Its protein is CASSLGQGQGYEQYF.

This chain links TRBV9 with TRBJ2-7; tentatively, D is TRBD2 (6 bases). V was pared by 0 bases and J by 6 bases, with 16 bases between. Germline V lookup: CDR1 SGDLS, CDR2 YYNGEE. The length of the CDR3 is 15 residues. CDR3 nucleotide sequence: TGTGCCAGCAGCGTAGGGGGGGATTACGGTTTCGAGCAGTACTTC. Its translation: CASSVGGDYGFEQYF.